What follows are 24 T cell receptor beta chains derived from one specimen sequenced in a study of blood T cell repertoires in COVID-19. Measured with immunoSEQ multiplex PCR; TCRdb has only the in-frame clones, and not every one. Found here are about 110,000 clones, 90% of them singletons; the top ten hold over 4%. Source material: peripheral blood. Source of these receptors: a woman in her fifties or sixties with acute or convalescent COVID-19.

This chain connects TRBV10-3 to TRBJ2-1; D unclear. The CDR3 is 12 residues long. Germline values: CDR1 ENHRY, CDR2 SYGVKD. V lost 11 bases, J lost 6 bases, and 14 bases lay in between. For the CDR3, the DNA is TGTGCCTCCAGGTCCATGGGCAATGAGCAGTTCTTC. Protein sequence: CASRSMGNEQFF.

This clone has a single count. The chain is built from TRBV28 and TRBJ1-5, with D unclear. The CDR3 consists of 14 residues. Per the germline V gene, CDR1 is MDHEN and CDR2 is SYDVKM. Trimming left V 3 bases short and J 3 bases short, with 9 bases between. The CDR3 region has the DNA TGTGCCAGCAGTTTCATTGAGGTCAATCAGCCCCAGCATTTT. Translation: CASSFIEVNQPQHF.

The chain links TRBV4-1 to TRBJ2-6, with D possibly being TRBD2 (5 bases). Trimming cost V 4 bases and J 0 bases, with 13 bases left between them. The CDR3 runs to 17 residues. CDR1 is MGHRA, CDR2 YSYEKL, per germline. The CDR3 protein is CASSPTTSSSGANVLTF. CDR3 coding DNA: TGCGCCAGCAGCCCGACTACCTCGAGCTCTGGGGCCAACGTCCTGACTTTC.

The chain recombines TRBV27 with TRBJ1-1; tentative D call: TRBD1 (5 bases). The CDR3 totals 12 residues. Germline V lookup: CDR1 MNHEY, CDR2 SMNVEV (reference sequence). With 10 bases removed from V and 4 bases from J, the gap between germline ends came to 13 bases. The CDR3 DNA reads TGTGCCACCATGGGGGGTCGCACTGAAGCTTTCTTT. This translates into CATMGGRTEAFF.

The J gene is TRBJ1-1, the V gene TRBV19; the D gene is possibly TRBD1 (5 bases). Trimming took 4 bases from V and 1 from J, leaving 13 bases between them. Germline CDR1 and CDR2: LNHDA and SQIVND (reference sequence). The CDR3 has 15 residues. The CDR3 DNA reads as TGTGCCAGTAGTAGCACGGGACTACAGAACACTGAAGCTTTCTTT. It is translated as CASSSTGLQNTEAFF.

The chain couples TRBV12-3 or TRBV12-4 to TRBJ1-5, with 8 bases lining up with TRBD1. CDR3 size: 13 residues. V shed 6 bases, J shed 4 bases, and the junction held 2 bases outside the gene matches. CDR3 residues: CASSHRGNQPQHF. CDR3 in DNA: TGTGCCAGCAGCCACAGGGGGAATCAGCCCCAGCATTTT.

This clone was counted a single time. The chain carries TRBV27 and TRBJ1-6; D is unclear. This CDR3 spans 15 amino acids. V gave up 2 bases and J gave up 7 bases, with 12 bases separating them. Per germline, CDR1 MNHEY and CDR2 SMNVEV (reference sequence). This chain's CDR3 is CASSLPARLNSPLHF. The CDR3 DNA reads TGTGCCAGCAGTTTACCGGCGCGGCTCAATTCACCCCTCCACTTT.

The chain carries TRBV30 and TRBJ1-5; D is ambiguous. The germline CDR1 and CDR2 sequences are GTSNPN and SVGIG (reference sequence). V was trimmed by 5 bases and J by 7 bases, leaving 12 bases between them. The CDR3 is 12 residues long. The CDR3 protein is CAWGWGDQPQHF. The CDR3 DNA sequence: TGTGCCTGGGGGTGGGGAGACCAGCCCCAGCATTTT.

CDR3 residues: CASSIGLAGYNEQFF. The CDR3 DNA is TGTGCCAGTAGTATCGGACTAGCGGGATACAATGAGCAGTTCTTC. The chain recombines TRBV19 with TRBJ2-1, with 12 bases matching TRBD2. The CDR3 spans 15 residues. With 3 bases clipped from V and 4 bases from J, the junction kept 1 base outside the gene matches. Per germline, CDR1 LNHDA and CDR2 SQIVND (reference sequence).

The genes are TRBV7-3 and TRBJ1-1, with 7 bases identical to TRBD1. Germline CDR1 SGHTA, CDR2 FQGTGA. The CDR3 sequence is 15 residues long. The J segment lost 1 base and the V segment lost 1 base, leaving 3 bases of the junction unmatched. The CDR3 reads CASSLNRGKNTEAFF. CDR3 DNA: TGTGCCAGCAGCTTAAACAGGGGCAAGAACACTGAAGCTTTCTTT.

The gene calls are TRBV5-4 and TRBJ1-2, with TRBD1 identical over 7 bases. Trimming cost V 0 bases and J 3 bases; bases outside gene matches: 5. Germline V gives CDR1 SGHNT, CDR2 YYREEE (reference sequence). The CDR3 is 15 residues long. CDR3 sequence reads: CASSLVSGGDYGYTF. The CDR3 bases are TGTGCCAGCAGCTTGGTATCAGGGGGTGACTATGGCTACACCTTC.

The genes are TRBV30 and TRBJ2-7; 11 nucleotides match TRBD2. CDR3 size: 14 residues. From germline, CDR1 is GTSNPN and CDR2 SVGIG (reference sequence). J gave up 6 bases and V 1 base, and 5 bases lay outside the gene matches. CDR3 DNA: TGTGCCTGGAGTGAGGTAGCGGGAGGGCTCGAGCAGTACTTC. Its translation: CAWSEVAGGLEQYF.

CDR3 in DNA: TGTGCCAGTAGAGGAGACAGGGTCGGCGGCTACACCTTC. Amino acids: CASRGDRVGGYTF. The chain employs TRBV19 and TRBJ1-2, with 7 bases that match TRBD1. This CDR3 is built from 13 residues. With V trimmed by 6 bases and J by 8 bases, 9 bases remained unmatched. Germline V gene sequence: CDR1 LNHDA, CDR2 SQIVND (reference sequence).

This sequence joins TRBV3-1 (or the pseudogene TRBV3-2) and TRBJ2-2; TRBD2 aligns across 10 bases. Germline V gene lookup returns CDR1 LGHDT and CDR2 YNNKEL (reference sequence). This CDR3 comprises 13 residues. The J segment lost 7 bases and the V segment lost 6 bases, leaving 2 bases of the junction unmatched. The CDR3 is CASSRTSGGELFF. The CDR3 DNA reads TGTGCCAGCAGTCGGACTAGCGGCGGGGAGCTGTTTTTT.

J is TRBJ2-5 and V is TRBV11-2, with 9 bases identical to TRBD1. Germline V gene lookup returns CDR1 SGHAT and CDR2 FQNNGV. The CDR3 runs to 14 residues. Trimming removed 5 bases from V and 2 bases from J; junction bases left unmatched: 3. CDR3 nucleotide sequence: TGTGCCAGCAGCATTGACAGGGGGCAAGAGACCCAGTACTTC. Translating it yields CASSIDRGQETQYF.

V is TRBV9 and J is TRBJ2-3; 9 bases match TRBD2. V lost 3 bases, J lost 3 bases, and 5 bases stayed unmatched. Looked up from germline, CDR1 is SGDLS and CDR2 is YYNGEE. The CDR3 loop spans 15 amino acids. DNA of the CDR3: TGTGCCAGCAGCGCTGTAGCGGGGGCAACAGATACGCAGTATTTT. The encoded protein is CASSAVAGATDTQYF.

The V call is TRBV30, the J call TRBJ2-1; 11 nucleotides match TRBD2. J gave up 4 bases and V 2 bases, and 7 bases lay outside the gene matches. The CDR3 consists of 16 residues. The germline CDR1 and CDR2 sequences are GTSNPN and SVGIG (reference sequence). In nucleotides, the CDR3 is TGTGCCTGGAGTTCCCCGACTAGCGGGGTTTACAATGAGCAGTTCTTC. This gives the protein CAWSSPTSGVYNEQFF.

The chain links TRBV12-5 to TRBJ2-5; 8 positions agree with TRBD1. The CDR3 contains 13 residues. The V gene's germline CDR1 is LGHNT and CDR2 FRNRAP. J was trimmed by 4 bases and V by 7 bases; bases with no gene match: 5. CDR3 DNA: TGTGCTAGTGCCCTAGGACAGGGAGAGACCCAGTACTTC. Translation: CASALGQGETQYF.

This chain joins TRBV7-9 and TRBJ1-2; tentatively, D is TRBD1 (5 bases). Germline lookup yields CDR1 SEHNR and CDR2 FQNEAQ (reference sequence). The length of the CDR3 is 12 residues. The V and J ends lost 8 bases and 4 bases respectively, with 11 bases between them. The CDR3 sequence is CASARGLYGYTF. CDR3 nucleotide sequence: TGTGCCAGCGCAAGGGGACTCTATGGCTACACCTTC.

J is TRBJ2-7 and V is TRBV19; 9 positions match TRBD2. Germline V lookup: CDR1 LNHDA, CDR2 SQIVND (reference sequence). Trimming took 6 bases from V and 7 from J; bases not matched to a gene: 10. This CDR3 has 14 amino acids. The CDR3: CASSGGGRVGEQYF. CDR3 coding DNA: TGTGCCAGTAGCGGTGGCGGGAGGGTAGGAGAGCAGTACTTC. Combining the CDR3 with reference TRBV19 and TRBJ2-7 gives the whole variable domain DGGITQSPKYLFRKEGQNVTLSCEQNLNHDAMYWYRQDPGQGLRLIYYSQIVNDFQKGDIAEGYSVSREKKESFPLTVTSAQKNPTAFYLCASSGGGRVGEQYFGPGTRLTVT.

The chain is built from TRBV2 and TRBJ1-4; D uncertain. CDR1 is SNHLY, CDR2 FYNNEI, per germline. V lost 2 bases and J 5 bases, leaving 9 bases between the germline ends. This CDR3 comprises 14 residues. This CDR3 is CASSERTGNEKLFF. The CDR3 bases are TGTGCCAGCAGTGAACGGACGGGGAATGAAAAACTGTTTTTT.

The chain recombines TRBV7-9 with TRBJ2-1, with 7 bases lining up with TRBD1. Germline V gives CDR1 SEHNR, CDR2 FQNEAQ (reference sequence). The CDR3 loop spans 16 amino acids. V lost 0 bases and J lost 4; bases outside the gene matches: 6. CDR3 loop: CASSLAKGASYNEQFF. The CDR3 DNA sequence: TGTGCCAGCAGCTTAGCCAAGGGGGCTTCTTACAATGAGCAGTTCTTC.

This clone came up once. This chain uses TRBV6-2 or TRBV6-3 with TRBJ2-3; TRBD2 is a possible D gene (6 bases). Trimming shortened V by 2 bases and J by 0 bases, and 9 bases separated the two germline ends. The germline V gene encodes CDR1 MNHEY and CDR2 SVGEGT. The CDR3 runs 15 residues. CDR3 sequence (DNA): TGTGCCAGCAGTTACGGCGGGATTAGCACAGATACGCAGTATTTT. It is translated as CASSYGGISTDTQYF.

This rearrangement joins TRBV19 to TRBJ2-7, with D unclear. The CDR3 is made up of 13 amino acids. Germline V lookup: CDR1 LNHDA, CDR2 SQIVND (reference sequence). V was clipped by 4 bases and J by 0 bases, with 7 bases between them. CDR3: CASSTSHSYEQYF. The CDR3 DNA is TGTGCCAGTAGTACAAGCCACTCCTACGAGCAGTACTTC.